This TCR beta chain was profiled in a study of shared clonotypes between healthy human individuals. Study-wide context: The plates for each donor numbered three CD4 naive, three CD4 memory, two CD8 naive and one CD8 memory.

The CDR3 is 14 amino acids. Trimming removed 7 bases from V and 8 bases from J, with 20 bases in between. Germline lookup yields CDR1 LNHDA and CDR2 SQIVND (reference sequence). It was CD45RO-negative cells, positively selected for CCR7, that made up naive CD8 cells, with terminally differentiated effector memory CD45RA+ cells excluded. The donors, healthy adults who were HIV-negative, had experienced no recent acute infections or vaccinations. Notes on this clone: Its antigen remains unknown.

Generated by immunoSEQ multiplex PCR, the TCRdb table keeps only in-frame clones and is missing some. The sample comprises about 2,100,000 clones, 93% of which are singletons, and 1.5% to 2% rests with the top ten. Study-wide findings and caveats: Several donors held about 5% of naive CD4 clonotypes in common. Investigators expected sequencing depth to affect clonotype sharing among donors.

The clonotype originates from a man between 18 and 35 years old in good health. Some clones in this sample may be carry-over from other donors' samples. The rearrangement uses TRBV19 and TRBJ1-2; D possibly corresponds to TRBD1 (6 bases). Specimen: naive CD8+ T cells from PBMCs. DNA for the CDR3: TGTGCCAGTAACCGACAGGTACCCTCCGAGGGCTACACCTTC. This sequence encodes CASNRQVPSEGYTF. The complete variable domain, with remaining parts taken from reference TRBV19 and TRBJ1-2, reads DGGITQSPKYLFRKEGQNVTLSCEQNLNHDAMYWYRQDPGQGLRLIYYSQIVNDFQKGDIAEGYSVSREKKESFPLTVTSAQKNPTAFYLCASNRQVPSEGYTFGSGTRLTVV.